This TCR beta chain derives from a study of T cells in localized non-small cell lung cancer. Points from the study as a whole: In adjacent lung, a median roughly 60 of the top 100 tumor clones were found. Overall survival was longer when the density of T cells in the blood was higher. Because sequencing included only one region (of the tumor), heterogeneity remains possible. Uninvolved neighboring lung showed the greatest T cell clonality, exceeding tumor.

The CDR3 consists of 16 residues. With regard to this clone: The antigen remains undetermined.

Assay used: immunoSEQ multiplex PCR; TCRdb lists only in-frame clones, some missing. This table holds under 55,000 clones, over 70% found once. The genes are TRBV21-1 and TRBJ1-4; the DNA was not compared with TRBD1, the D call given in the table. TRBV21-1 is shown as a pseudogene. The sequenced sample was PBMCs, obtained before any cancer treatment. The sequence was obtained from a woman aged 35 to 75 with stage II lung adenocarcinoma. The CDR3 sequence: CASSKARRQGAGKLFF. The CDR3 DNA is TGTGCCAGCAGCAAAGCGCGACGCCAGGGGGCGGGAAAACTGTTTTTT.